This TCR beta chain was recorded in a study of blood T cell repertoires in COVID-19. In the study overall: The study drew acute and convalescent COVID-19 samples from the United States, Italy and Spain. Sources were T cells, B-cell-depleted T cells, or PBMCs; the material itself was cDNA or gDNA.

Germline V gives CDR1 SGHDN, CDR2 FVKESK. J was trimmed by 10 bases and V by 8 bases; bases with no gene match: 12. This CDR3 contains 14 residues. Authors' data handling: Nucleated cell number was recorded as an estimate derived from reference gene primer amplification. Profiling relied on immunoSEQ multiplex PCR, and the TCRdb table lists in-frame clones only, not all of them. V and J calls and clone size are copied from that table; D and trimming were computed from the DNA. This repertoire shows 30,000 to 40,000 clones, less than 90% found once; its top ten account for approximately 15%. This chain links TRBV14 with TRBJ2-1; 9 nucleotides match TRBD2. What was sequenced was peripheral blood. The sequence was obtained from a woman aged 60 to 75 with active COVID-19. CDR3 DNA sequence: TGTGCCAGCCGAATGGCGGGGGGGCTCGGGGAGCAGTTCTTC. Translating it yields CASRMAGGLGEQFF.